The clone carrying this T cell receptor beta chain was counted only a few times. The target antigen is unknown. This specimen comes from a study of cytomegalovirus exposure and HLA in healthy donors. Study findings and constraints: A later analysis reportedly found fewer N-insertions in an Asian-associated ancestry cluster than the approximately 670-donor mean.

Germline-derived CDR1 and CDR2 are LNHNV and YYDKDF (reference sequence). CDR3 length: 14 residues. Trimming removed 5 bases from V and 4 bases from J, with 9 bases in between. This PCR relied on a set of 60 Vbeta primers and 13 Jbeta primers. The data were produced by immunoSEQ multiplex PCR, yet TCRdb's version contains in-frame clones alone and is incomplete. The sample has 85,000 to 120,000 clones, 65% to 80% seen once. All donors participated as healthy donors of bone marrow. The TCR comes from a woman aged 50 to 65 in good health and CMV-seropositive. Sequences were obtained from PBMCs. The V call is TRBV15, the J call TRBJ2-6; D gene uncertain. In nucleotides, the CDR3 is TGTGCCACCAGCTCGAGTTGGGGGGCCAACGTCCTGACTTTC. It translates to CATSSSWGANVLTF.